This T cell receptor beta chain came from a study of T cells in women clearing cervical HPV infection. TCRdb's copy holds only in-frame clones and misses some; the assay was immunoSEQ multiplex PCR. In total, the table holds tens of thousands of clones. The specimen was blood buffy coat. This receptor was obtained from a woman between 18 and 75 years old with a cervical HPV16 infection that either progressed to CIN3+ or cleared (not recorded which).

The CDR3 is CARSPRTARIAKNIQYF. CDR3 DNA (partial): TGTGCCAGAAGCCCGAGGACAGCTAGGATAGCCAAAAACATT. The rearrangement joins TRBV5-3 to TRBJ2-4, with D possibly TRBD1 on 6 matching bases. The read comes to an end 3 residues before the CDR3 does, leaving the germline J gene to fill in the end. TRBV5-3 is an open reading frame, and its role is uncertain. The CDR3 totals 17 residues. The V end lost 4 bases, the J end lost 0 bases, and 17 bases lay between the germline ends.